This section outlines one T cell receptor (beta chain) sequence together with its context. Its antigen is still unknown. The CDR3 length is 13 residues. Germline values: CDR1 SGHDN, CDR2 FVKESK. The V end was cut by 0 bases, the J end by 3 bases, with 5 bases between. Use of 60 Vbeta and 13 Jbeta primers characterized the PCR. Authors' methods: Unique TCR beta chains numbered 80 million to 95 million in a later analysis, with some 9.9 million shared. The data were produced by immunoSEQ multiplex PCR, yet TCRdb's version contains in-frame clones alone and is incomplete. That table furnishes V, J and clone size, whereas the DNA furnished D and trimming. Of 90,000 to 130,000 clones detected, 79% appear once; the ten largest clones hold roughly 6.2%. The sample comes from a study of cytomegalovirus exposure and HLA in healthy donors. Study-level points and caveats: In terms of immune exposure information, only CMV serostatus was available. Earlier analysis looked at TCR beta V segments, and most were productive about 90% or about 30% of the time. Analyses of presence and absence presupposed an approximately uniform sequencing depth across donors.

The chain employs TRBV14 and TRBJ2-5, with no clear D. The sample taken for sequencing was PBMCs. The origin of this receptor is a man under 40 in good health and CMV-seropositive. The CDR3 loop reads CASSQDFEETQYF. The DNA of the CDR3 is TGTGCCAGCAGCCAAGATTTCGAAGAGACCCAGTACTTC. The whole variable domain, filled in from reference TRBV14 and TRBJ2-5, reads EAGVTQFPSHSVIEKGQTVTLRCDPISGHDNLYWYRRVMGKEIKFLLHFVKESKQDESGMPNNRFLAERTGGTYSTLKVQPAELEDSGVYFCASSQDFEETQYFGPGTRLLVL.